Below, one TCR beta chain is given with its context. Antigen unknown. The source of the sample is a study of cytotoxic CD8 clonotypes in ibrutinib-treated CLL. Overall study context: Partial responders around 25, complete 2; about 12 progressed and approximately 15 stayed in remission by median around 68 months. Findings of the study overall: Age-matched healthy donor levels were exceeded by baseline clonality, which tracked circulating CD8+ T-cell counts. Investigators sampled sustained-remission and progressing patients at differing times.

Assay: immunoSEQ multiplex PCR; the TCRdb copy retains only in-frame clones and omits some. The sample records about 5,100 clones, 65% to 70% being singletons. This CDR3 is built from 15 residues. V lost 4 bases, J lost 4 bases, and 14 bases lay in between. CDR1 is MGHRA, CDR2 YSYEKL, per germline. The TCR originated in a human donor with chronic lymphocytic leukemia. The chain is built from TRBV4-1 and TRBJ2-1, with D unresolved. The source material was PBMCs, sampled before ibrutinib treatment. DNA of the CDR3: TGCGCCAGCAGCCCGTTGGGCCCTCAATACAATGAGCAGTTCTTC. Translated: CASSPLGPQYNEQFF.